A single sample is the source of the 17 T cell receptor beta chains below, sequenced in a study of Graves' ophthalmopathy and Graves' hyperthyroidism (dated by TCRdb to between 2017 and 2018). For sequencing, an Illumina HiSeq 2000 was employed. TCR beta CDR3 regions were amplified from RNA transcripts for repertoire sequencing. The first round of RT-PCR was done with HTBI primers and the Qiagen OneStep RT-PCR kit, and was followed by a second round of multiplex PCR, then size selection and purification. TCRdb reran the public reads through fastp at Q25 and MiXCR, keeping productive beta chains. Each entry merges the rows of one CDR3 protein and shows their most common DNA and genes. Within this sample are about 400,000 distinct CDR3 sequences, with about 18% of them counted one time only. Jointly, the top ten make up roughly 1.5% of the sample. Source material: peripheral blood. These receptors all stem from a woman younger than 35 with Graves' ophthalmopathy. Donor details come from another sample of the same person, matched by shared clones.

This clonotype was seen many times. The V call is TRBV29-1, the J call TRBJ2-7, with TRBD1 matching 10 bases. This CDR3 spans 14 amino acids. J gave up 2 bases and V 6 bases, and 7 bases lay outside the gene matches. The germline CDR1 and CDR2 sequences are SQVTM and ANQGSEA. CDR3 in DNA: TGCAGCGTCGGGACCGGGACAGGGGCCTACGAGCAGTACTTC. Its protein is CSVGTGTGAYEQYF.

A word on this clonotype: Its ends do not fully match the called genes, so a read error is possible. The V and J genes are TRBV6-1 and TRBJ2-5; TRBD1 matches 7 bases. This CDR3 region has 13 residues. Germline V gene data show CDR1 as MNHNS and CDR2 as SASEGT. The CDR3, as DNA: TGTGCCAGCAGCGAAGACAGGGAGGAGACCCAGTACTTC. Amino acids: CASSEDREETQYF.

This clonotype was observed a single time. The V gene is TRBV19, the J gene TRBJ1-5; D may be TRBD1 (5 bases). This CDR3 is built from 17 residues. In germline, CDR1 is LNHDA, CDR2 SQIVND (reference sequence). V was trimmed by 7 bases and J by 10 bases, leaving 29 bases between them. DNA for the CDR3: TGTGCCAGTAATAGGGGTTACGAGGGCCGGGGAAACCATCCCCAGCATTTT. As protein: CASNRGYEGRGNHPQHF.

This clonotype was detected many times. The J gene is TRBJ2-2, the V gene TRBV15; D gene ambiguous. The ends were cut back, 4 bases at V and 7 bases at J, with 22 bases in the middle. The CDR3 extends over 17 amino acids. Germline CDR1 reads LNHNV; CDR2 reads YYDKDF (reference sequence). The CDR3 nucleotides are TGTGCCACCAGCACTCTCCTACCCGGCGAAGGGAACGGGGAGCTGTTTTTT. This translates into CATSTLLPGEGNGELFF.

This clonotype was counted ten times or more. The chain combines TRBV7-2 with TRBJ1-1; TRBD1 is a possible D gene (5 bases). Looked up from germline, CDR1 is SGHTA and CDR2 is FQGNSA. V shed 5 bases and J shed 5 bases, with 15 bases lying between them. The CDR3 has 14 amino acids. CDR3 in DNA: TGTGCCAGCAGCCCGGGATTTTGGGGGACTGAAGCTTTCTTT. Translating gives CASSPGFWGTEAFF.

There are a few counts of this clonotype. The chain is built from TRBV18 and TRBJ1-1, with D hard to call. The CDR3 runs 14 residues. Trimming shortened V by 6 bases and J by 1 base, and 12 bases separated the two germline ends. Germline CDR1 and CDR2: KGHSH and LQKENI. Here the CDR3 reads CASSHQTGNTEAFF. In DNA, the CDR3 is TGTGCCAGCTCGCACCAGACGGGGAACACTGAAGCTTTCTTT.

This clonotype was observed many times. The chain is built from TRBV11-2 and TRBJ1-5; TRBD1 matches at 10 bases. Germline-derived CDR1 and CDR2 are SGHAT and FQNNGV. The junction had 6 bases not matched to a gene; V was cut back by 6 bases and J by 1 base. CDR3 size: 16 residues. In DNA, the CDR3 is TGTGCCAGCAGTTCGCCGGGACAGGGGAGCAATCAGCCCCAGCATTTT. It translates to CASSSPGQGSNQPQHF. Looking up the rest from reference TRBV11-2 and TRBJ1-5 gives the full variable domain: EAGVAQSPRYKIIEKRQSVAFWCNPISGHATLYWYQQILGQGPKLLIQFQNNGVVDDSQLPKDRFSAERLKGVDSTLKIQPAKLEDSAVYLCASSSPGQGSNQPQHFGDGTRLSIL.

The chain combines TRBV6-2 or TRBV6-3 with TRBJ1-1; D gene ambiguous. CDR3 length: 11 amino acids. CDR1 and CDR2 from the germline V gene are MNHEY and SVGEGT. Trimming took 2 bases from V and 7 from J, leaving 5 bases between them. The CDR3 sequence: CASSYAVEAFF. CDR3 coding DNA: TGTGCCAGCAGTTACGCAGTTGAAGCTTTCTTT.

This clonotype was recorded many times. The gene calls are TRBV19 and TRBJ2-7; tentative D call: TRBD2 (6 bases). The CDR3 has 14 residues. CDR1 and CDR2 (germline): LNHDA, SQIVND (reference sequence). Between the trimmed V and J ends, which lost 7 bases and 2 bases, there was a span of 15 bases. The CDR3 DNA is TGTGCCAGTAATCCCGGGACTGGCCCCTACGAGCAGTACTTC. Translation gives CASNPGTGPYEQYF.

This clonotype was detected ten times or more. V and J are TRBV6-2 or TRBV6-3 and TRBJ2-5, with 8 bases lining up with TRBD1. V lost 7 bases to trimming and J lost 4 bases; unmatched junction nucleotides: 11. Germline loops: CDR1 MNHEY, CDR2 SVGEGT. CDR3 length: 15 residues. The CDR3 spells CASTRTGRTPETQYF. DNA for the CDR3: TGTGCCAGCACTCGGACAGGGAGGACCCCAGAGACCCAGTACTTC.

The table lists this clonotype with many counts. The rearrangement links TRBV2 to TRBJ1-4, with D maybe TRBD1 (5 bases). The CDR3 runs 14 residues. The V gene lost 8 bases and the J gene lost 4 bases, with 14 bases spanning the gap. CDR1 is SNHLY, CDR2 FYNNEI, per germline. The CDR3 bases are TGTGCCAGCGGCCTGGGGGGAGATAATGAAAAACTGTTTTTT. As protein: CASGLGGDNEKLFF.

This chain uses TRBV15 with TRBJ1-2, with no clear D. From germline, CDR1 is LNHNV and CDR2 YYDKDF (reference sequence). There are 12 residues in the CDR3. V was trimmed by 2 bases and J by 7 bases, leaving 8 bases between them. CDR3: CATSRSVSGYTF. CDR3 nucleotides: TGTGCCACCAGCAGATCAGTTTCTGGCTACACCTTC.

This clonotype showed up many times. J is TRBJ2-2 and V is TRBV10-1; D might be TRBD2 (5 bases). The ends were cut back, 2 bases at V and 5 bases at J, with 15 bases in the middle. Germline assignment: CDR1 WNHNN and CDR2 SYGVQD (reference sequence). The CDR3 totals 16 residues. The DNA of the CDR3 is TGCGCCAGCAGTGAGGGAGCCACGGGGAATACCGGGGAGCTGTTTTTT. Translating gives CASSEGATGNTGELFF.

This clonotype was seen ten or more times. The chain combines TRBV6-2 or TRBV6-3 with TRBJ2-5, with D possibly being TRBD2 (5 bases). Germline V CDR1 and CDR2: MNHEY, SVGEGT. The CDR3 is 15 amino acids. V lost 0 bases and J 3 bases, leaving 11 bases between the germline ends. The CDR3 DNA reads TGTGCCAGCAGTTACTCGAGGGCCCACAAAGAGACCCAGTACTTC. Its translation is CASSYSRAHKETQYF.

This clonotype was detected many times. V is TRBV11-2 and J is TRBJ2-7, with 11 bases identical to TRBD2. With 0 bases clipped from V and 6 bases from J, the junction kept 13 bases outside the gene matches. The CDR3 has 18 amino acids. Looked up from germline, CDR1 is SGHAT and CDR2 is FQNNGV. The CDR3 is CASSLEAASGRKLFEQYF. DNA of the CDR3: TGTGCCAGCAGCTTAGAAGCGGCTAGCGGGAGGAAGCTTTTCGAGCAGTACTTC.

This clonotype was detected ten times or more. The chain joins TRBV28 to TRBJ1-5; TRBD1 aligns across 7 bases. Germline V lookup: CDR1 MDHEN, CDR2 SYDVKM. This CDR3 is built from 18 residues. The ends lost 4 bases at V and 4 bases at J; junction bases unmatched: 16. As DNA, the CDR3 is TGTGCCAGCAGTTACCGAACGACAGGGTATCTATGGAATCAGCCCCAGCATTTT. Amino acids: CASSYRTTGYLWNQPQHF.

This clonotype occurred many times. The chain has TRBV4-2 and TRBJ1-2, with TRBD1 as a possible D gene (6 bases). The CDR3 sequence is 15 residues long. V lost 1 base to trimming and J lost 5 bases, with 14 bases between them. Germline CDR1 is LGHNA and CDR2 is YNFKEQ. In DNA, the CDR3 is TGTGCCAGCAGCCAAGCTGAAAGACAGGCTTATGGCTACACCTTC. Its translation: CASSQAERQAYGYTF.